This entry features one T cell receptor (beta chain) sequence. This entry comes from a study of shared T cell receptors in the human thymus. Assay used: immunoSEQ multiplex PCR; TCRdb lists only in-frame clones, some missing. This sample has hundreds of thousands of clones; 80% to 90% occur once, and the top ten carry roughly 0.0094%. The CDR3 is 16 residues long. Germline V CDR1 and CDR2: GTSNPN, SVGIG (reference sequence). Between the trimmed V and J ends, which lost 4 bases and 0 bases, there was a span of 16 bases. The data were also submitted as part of a second study, on human thymus T cells. As that study records: Having corrective surgery for congenital heart defects, healthy Finnish infants were the ones who donated. Resections from corrective heart surgery provided thymus tissue. Thymic and blood repertoires appeared to display a bias in their usage of V and J genes. Unrelated individuals had highly overlapping thymic repertoires, as reported in related research.

Material: thymocytes. The chain employs TRBV30 and TRBJ1-5; a possible D gene is TRBD1 (6 bases). The sequence was collected from a boy younger than two with a congenital heart defect. As DNA, the CDR3 is TGTGCCTGGATGAGACCGGACAGTTTTAGCAATCAGCCCCAGCATTTT. It is translated as CAWMRPDSFSNQPQHF.